Below, one T cell receptor (beta chain) is given with its context. Antigen specificity is unknown. Amplification used 60 Vbeta primers and 13 Jbeta primers. Profiled with immunoSEQ multiplex PCR; TCRdb holds only in-frame clones, not every one. Seen here are some 160,000 clones, around three quarters observed once, and the top ten hold under 4%. The sample originates from a study of cytomegalovirus exposure and HLA in healthy donors. Whole-study findings and limits: As immune exposure information, only CMV serostatus was available. An analysis was carried out at a later point. It showed that HLA-associated TCR beta chains were more clonally expanded than equally common non-associated chains.

CDR3 length: 15 residues. Germline loops: CDR1 SGHDT, CDR2 YYEEEE. The V and J ends lost 4 bases and 2 bases, in that order; junction bases with no gene match: 6. Material for sequencing was PBMCs. The chain combines TRBV5-6 with TRBJ2-3, with 8 nucleotides matching TRBD2. The TCR originated in a woman in her forties in good health and CMV-seronegative. The CDR3 DNA reads TGTGCCAGCAGCCGGGGGGGGGCACACACAGATACGCAGTATTTT. It specifies CASSRGGAHTDTQYF.